The 31 T cell receptor beta chains given below trace back to one sample, sequenced in a study of control samples from healthy donors and cancer patients. The protocol was immunoSEQ multiplex PCR, while the TCRdb copy is restricted to in-frame clones and leaves out a portion. The sample records about 180,000 clones, around 90% being singletons. Input material: blood. The receptors shown here come from a woman aged 40 to 49 in good health.

The chain recombines TRBV6-5 with TRBJ1-3; TRBD1 matches 10 bases. The CDR3 spans 14 residues. Germline loops: CDR1 MNHEY, CDR2 SVGAGI. V lost 8 bases to trimming and J lost 4 bases; unmatched junction nucleotides: 5. The CDR3 DNA is TGTGCCAGCGGACAGGGGGTGATCGGAAACACCATATATTTT. This encodes CASGQGVIGNTIYF.

The gene calls are TRBV6-6 and TRBJ1-2; D not resolved. Trimming cost V 6 bases and J 4 bases, with 18 bases left between them. The CDR3 runs 15 residues. Germline V gene data show CDR1 as MNHNY and CDR2 as SVGAGI (reference sequence). CDR3 in DNA: TGTGCCAGCAGACGCGACGGGAGATCAGGCTATGGCTACACCTTC. Protein: CASRRDGRSGYGYTF.

V is TRBV2 and J is TRBJ1-4; D not resolved. V was shortened by 7 bases and J by 8 bases, with 14 bases between the two germline ends. The CDR3 length is 13 residues. Germline CDR1 SNHLY, CDR2 FYNNEI. The CDR3 coding sequence is TGTGCCAGCATCGGGATACAGAAAGAAAAACTGTTTTTT. Protein sequence: CASIGIQKEKLFF.

The chain recombines TRBV5-8 with TRBJ1-1, with a weak D call TRBD1 (6 bases). Trimming cost V 9 bases and J 0 bases, with 12 bases left between them. Germline V gene lookup returns CDR1 SGHTS and CDR2 YDEGEE. The CDR3 is 13 residues long. CDR3: CANQGLVNTEAFF. For the CDR3, the DNA is TGTGCCAACCAGGGGCTGGTGAACACTGAAGCTTTCTTT.

The CDR3 sequence is CASSPRDRSSVSSYNEQFF. CDR3 DNA: TGTGCCAGCAGCCCCCGGGACAGGTCCTCTGTTAGCTCCTACAATGAGCAGTTCTTC. This chain connects TRBV7-2 to TRBJ2-1; 8 bases map to TRBD1. The CDR3 covers 19 residues. Germline CDR1 SGHTA, CDR2 FQGNSA. J lost 0 bases, V lost 5 bases, and 15 bases had no gene match.

The sample holds one count of this clone. V and J are TRBV5-6 and TRBJ2-3; D not certain. Germline lookup yields CDR1 SGHDT and CDR2 YYEEEE. This CDR3 region has 14 residues. The V and J ends lost 0 bases and 0 bases respectively, with 5 bases between them. The CDR3 loop is CASSLAHSTDTQYF. CDR3 sequence (DNA): TGTGCCAGCAGCTTGGCCCACAGCACAGATACGCAGTATTTT.

The rearrangement uses TRBV7-6 and TRBJ1-1; unclear D gene. Trimming removed 1 base from V and 5 bases from J, with 14 bases in between. Looked up from germline, CDR1 is SGHVS and CDR2 is FNYEAQ. The CDR3 has 15 residues. CDR3 DNA sequence: TGTGCCAGCAGCTTAGGTCTAAGTGATCCGACTGAAGCTTTCTTT. As protein: CASSLGLSDPTEAFF.

The chain recombines TRBV5-1 with TRBJ1-4; D might be TRBD1 (5 bases). V was pared by 1 base and J by 5 bases, with 6 bases between. This CDR3 is 13 amino acids long. CDR1 is SGHRS and CDR2 is YFSETQ in the germline V gene. DNA of the CDR3: TGCGCCAGCAGCTTGTGGGACAATGAAAAACTGTTTTTT. As protein: CASSLWDNEKLFF.

The gene calls are TRBV9 and TRBJ2-2; D unresolved. Trimming removed 3 bases from V and 6 bases from J, with 15 bases in between. Germline CDR1 SGDLS, CDR2 YYNGEE. The CDR3 loop spans 15 amino acids. The CDR3 loop reads CASSGGRVDAGELFF. Here the CDR3 DNA reads TGTGCCAGCAGCGGTGGAAGGGTAGACGCCGGGGAGCTGTTTTTT.

The chain has TRBV15 and TRBJ1-4; 9 positions agree with TRBD1. There are 15 residues in the CDR3. The ends lost 3 bases at V and 8 bases at J; junction bases unmatched: 7. Per the germline V gene, CDR1 is LNHNV and CDR2 is YYDKDF (reference sequence). The CDR3 spells CATSRGDREHEKLFF. CDR3 nucleotides: TGTGCCACCAGCAGGGGGGACAGGGAGCACGAAAAACTGTTTTTT.

V and J are TRBV27 and TRBJ2-1; 7 bases are a match to TRBD2. Germline-derived CDR1 and CDR2 are MNHEY and SMNVEV (reference sequence). This CDR3 contains 16 residues. Trimming cost V 5 bases and J 7 bases; bases outside gene matches: 14. CDR3 coding DNA: TGTGCCAGCAGTCCCTCGGCGGGGGTGTATACTAATGAGCAGTTCTTC. This codes for CASSPSAGVYTNEQFF.

This chain links TRBV5-4 with TRBJ2-7, with 7 bases identical to TRBD1. V shed 3 bases and J 4 bases; nucleotides not matched to a gene: 10. Germline CDR1 SGHNT, CDR2 YYREEE (reference sequence). The CDR3 has 15 residues. The chain's CDR3 is CASSSHGQVLYEQYF. CDR3 DNA sequence: TGTGCCAGCAGCTCTCACGGACAGGTTTTATACGAGCAGTACTTC.

CDR3 bases: TGTGCCAGCAGCCAAGACGTCAGGACCTACGAGCAGTACTTC. This sequence encodes CASSQDVRTYEQYF. The chain links TRBV3-1 (or the pseudogene TRBV3-2) to TRBJ2-7, with unresolved D. CDR1 is LGHDT, CDR2 YNNKEL, per germline (reference sequence). The V end lost 0 bases, the J end lost 2 bases, and 8 bases lay between the germline ends. The CDR3 runs 14 residues.

CDR3 amino acids: CASSPGQGSYEQYF. The CDR3 DNA reads TGTGCCAGCAGTCCGGGACAGGGTTCCTACGAGCAGTACTTC. The chain combines TRBV6-5 with TRBJ2-7; 9 nucleotides match TRBD1. The V gene end was trimmed by 5 bases and the J gene end by 1 base; junction bases not matched to a gene: 3. The CDR3 covers 14 residues. Germline CDR1 MNHEY, CDR2 SVGAGI.

This clone was recorded once. The chain recombines TRBV7-9 with TRBJ2-1; 9 bases map to TRBD1. The junction had 4 bases not matched to a gene; V was cut back by 5 bases and J by 2 bases. The CDR3 is made up of 15 amino acids. Germline V gene lookup returns CDR1 SEHNR and CDR2 FQNEAQ (reference sequence). CDR3 sequence (DNA): TGTGCCAGCAGCAAACGGGACAGGGCCTACAATGAGCAGTTCTTC. Protein sequence: CASSKRDRAYNEQFF.

CDR3 protein: CASSLASGSSYEQYF. In DNA form, the CDR3 reads TGTGCCAGCAGCCTCGCTAGCGGGAGCTCCTACGAGCAGTACTTC. The rearrangement joins TRBV3-1 (or the pseudogene TRBV3-2) to TRBJ2-7, with 10 nucleotides matching TRBD2. CDR1 and CDR2 (germline): LGHDT, YNNKEL (reference sequence). The CDR3 is made up of 15 amino acids. The trim removed 4 bases at V and 0 bases at J, leaving 3 bases unmatched.

J is TRBJ1-1 and V is TRBV3-1 (or the pseudogene TRBV3-2), with 7 bases matching TRBD1. Germline V lookup: CDR1 LGHDT, CDR2 YNNKEL (reference sequence). This CDR3 contains 12 residues. Unmatched junction bases numbered 3, after V lost 7 bases and J lost 4 bases. The CDR3 loop is CASIAGGTEAFF. Written as DNA, the CDR3 is TGTGCCAGCATCGCAGGGGGCACTGAAGCTTTCTTT.

V gene TRBV3-1 (or the pseudogene TRBV3-2) combines with J gene TRBJ2-3; the D is unclear. Germline CDR1 reads LGHDT; CDR2 reads YNNKEL (reference sequence). V lost 2 bases to trimming and J lost 4 bases, with 7 bases between them. This CDR3 spans 13 amino acids. CDR3 DNA sequence: TGTGCCAGCAGCCAACACAAAGCAGATACGCAGTATTTT. Residues: CASSQHKADTQYF.

The rearrangement links TRBV4-1 to TRBJ1-2; weak D call: TRBD1 (6 bases). The CDR3 has 16 amino acids. With 0 bases removed from V and 8 bases from J, the gap between germline ends came to 19 bases. Germline CDR1 is MGHRA and CDR2 is YSYEKL. CDR3 in DNA: TGCGCCAGCAGCCAAGATTCGACCAACACAGGGTACGGCTACACCTTC. Residues: CASSQDSTNTGYGYTF.

This chain connects TRBV7-2 to TRBJ2-5; D tentatively fits TRBD1 or TRBD2 (5 bases each). V shed 4 bases and J shed 5 bases, with 14 bases lying between them. Germline CDR1 is SGHTA and CDR2 is FQGNSA. There are 14 residues in the CDR3. The CDR3 spells CASSSGLSGETQYF. CDR3 DNA sequence: TGTGCCAGCAGCTCGGGGCTATCAGGGGAGACCCAGTACTTC.

The J gene is TRBJ1-2, the V gene TRBV12-5; 7 positions match TRBD1. This CDR3 is 14 amino acids long. Per the germline V gene, CDR1 is LGHNT and CDR2 is FRNRAP. V was pared by 5 bases and J by 4 bases, with 7 bases of the junction left unmatched. CDR3 nucleotides: TGTGCTAGTGGTCCATTGACAGGGCTCTATGGCTACACCTTC. Translating it yields CASGPLTGLYGYTF. Drawing the rest from reference TRBV12-5 and TRBJ1-2, the complete variable domain is DARVTQTPRHKVTEMGQEVTMRCQPILGHNTVFWYRQTMMQGLELLAYFRNRAPLDDSGMPKDRFSAEMPDATLATLKIQPSEPRDSAVYFCASGPLTGLYGYTFGSGTRLTVV.

The J gene is TRBJ2-1, the V gene TRBV11-2; 8 nucleotides align to TRBD1. Germline V lookup: CDR1 SGHAT, CDR2 FQNNGV. The CDR3 runs to 16 residues. With V trimmed by 5 bases and J by 5 bases, 11 bases remained unmatched. The CDR3 DNA sequence: TGTGCCAGCAGCCTGACACCCGGGACAGGTCACAATGAGCAGTTCTTC. Its translation: CASSLTPGTGHNEQFF.

The table lists this clone with a count of one. V gene TRBV2 combines with J gene TRBJ2-1; possible D gene TRBD1, 6 bases. The CDR3 length is 15 residues. Trimming removed 3 bases at V and 5 bases at J, with 14 bases between. Germline CDR1 reads SNHLY; CDR2 reads FYNNEI. CDR3 in amino acids: CASSDLSRGDNEQFF. The CDR3 nucleotides read TGTGCCAGCAGTGATCTTTCCAGGGGCGACAATGAGCAGTTCTTC.

This clone was picked up one time. V and J are TRBV10-3 and TRBJ1-1; possibly TRBD1 for D (6 bases). Germline CDR1 ENHRY, CDR2 SYGVKD. V shed 10 bases and J shed 1 base, with 10 bases lying between them. This CDR3 has 12 amino acids. CDR3 bases: TGTGCCACGGGGGGCCCGAACACTGAAGCTTTCTTT. This sequence encodes CATGGPNTEAFF.

V is TRBV5-6 and J is TRBJ2-1; D perhaps matches TRBD1 (5 bases). V dropped 0 bases and J dropped 5 bases, with 9 bases sitting between them. Germline V lookup: CDR1 SGHDT, CDR2 YYEEEE. This CDR3 is 14 amino acids long. The CDR3: CASSLGGLNNEQFF. In DNA, the CDR3 is TGTGCCAGCAGCTTGGGGGGCTTAAACAATGAGCAGTTCTTC.

The chain joins TRBV7-2 to TRBJ2-3, with TRBD2 matching 9 bases. The germline CDR1 and CDR2 sequences are SGHTA and FQGNSA. The CDR3 is 15 residues long. The V segment lost 4 bases and the J segment 6 bases; nucleotides outside the gene matches: 8. The CDR3 reads CASSSQRGAGDTQYF. The CDR3 DNA reads TGTGCCAGCAGCTCCCAGCGGGGGGCCGGGGATACGCAGTATTTT.

The gene calls are TRBV6-4 and TRBJ1-2; possible D gene TRBD1, 5 bases. Trimming took off 2 bases at V and 5 bases at J, with 12 bases between the two ends. The CDR3 sequence is 14 residues long. Per the germline V gene, CDR1 is MRHNA and CDR2 is SNTAGT. The CDR3 loop is CASSDGGDPYGYTF. The CDR3 bases are TGTGCCAGCAGTGACGGGGGGGATCCTTATGGCTACACCTTC.

This clone was counted a single time. This chain connects TRBV19 to TRBJ2-1, with D perhaps given as TRBD1 or TRBD2 (6 bases each). Trimming cost V 7 bases and J 6 bases, with 13 bases left between them. This CDR3 is 13 amino acids long. Germline assignment: CDR1 LNHDA and CDR2 SQIVND (reference sequence). The CDR3 here is CASMWGAGNEQFF. The DNA of the CDR3 is TGTGCCAGTATGTGGGGGGCGGGCAATGAGCAGTTCTTC.

This clone was seen once. The rearrangement uses TRBV19 and TRBJ1-2, with D uncertain. CDR1 and CDR2 (germline): LNHDA, SQIVND (reference sequence). The CDR3 spans 15 residues. V was trimmed by 1 base and J by 8 bases, leaving 17 bases between them. CDR3 sequence (DNA): TGTGCCAGTAGTATAGTTTCGGGCCCGGGCGGAGGCTACACCTTC. It codes for CASSIVSGPGGGYTF.

The chain has TRBV2 and TRBJ1-6; no clear D gene. Between the trimmed V and J ends, which lost 8 bases and 0 bases, there was a span of 8 bases. This CDR3 has 14 residues. Germline V gene data show CDR1 as SNHLY and CDR2 as FYNNEI. In nucleotides, the CDR3 is TGTGCCAGCGAATATAACTCCTATAATTCACCCCTCCACTTT. Amino acids: CASEYNSYNSPLHF.

V and J are TRBV11-2 and TRBJ2-7, with a weak D call TRBD1 (6 bases). V lost 5 bases and J 1 base, leaving 15 bases between the germline ends. The CDR3 loop spans 15 amino acids. From germline, CDR1 is SGHAT and CDR2 FQNNGV. CDR3 region: CASSASNRDSYEQYF. Written as DNA, the CDR3 is TGTGCCAGCAGCGCCTCCAACAGGGATTCCTACGAGCAGTACTTC.